These T cell receptor beta chains were read from a single sample in a study of technical replicates of blood from several donors. Generated by immunoSEQ multiplex PCR, the TCRdb table keeps only in-frame clones and is missing some. The data contain more than 65,000 clones, 92% of them singletons. Source material: T cells isolated from PBMCs. The receptors shown here come from a human donor in good health. The CDR3 runs from the conserved cysteine through the conserved F or W. Fields, in order: J gene, D gene, clone size, V gene, CDR3 DNA, CDR3 protein. A D gene is named only where the DNA matches it firmly. A clone size is listed for some rows: how often the clone was seen (once, few, many), or a class if it is expanded.

>TRBJ2-7|-|-|TRBV7-9
TGTGCCAGCAGCTTTATGGGGGGTCGCGAGCAGTACTTC
CASSFMGGREQYF
>TRBJ1-1|TRBD1|-|TRBV5-1
TGCGCCAGCAGCCCCCGGACAGGGATGAACACTGAAGCTTTCTTT
CASSPRTGMNTEAFF
>TRBJ2-3|TRBD2|-|TRBV10-1
TGCGCCAGCAGTGAGTACCTAGCGGGAGAGACAGATACGCAGTATTTT
CASSEYLAGETDTQYF
>TRBJ2-1|TRBD1|-|TRBV4-1
TGCGCCAGCAGCCGGAACCCGGGACAGGGGGCCAATGAGCAGTTCTTC
CASSRNPGQGANEQFF
>TRBJ1-3|-|-|TRBV9
TGTGCCAGCAGCGTAGCCCCAGGGGTAGGAAACACCATATATTTT
CASSVAPGVGNTIYF
>TRBJ2-5|TRBD2|-|TRBV30
TGTGCCTGGAGTTTAACTAGCGGGAGAGGAGAGACCCAGTACTTC
CAWSLTSGRGETQYF
>TRBJ2-7|TRBD2|-|TRBV14
TGTGCCAGCAGCCAAGCGAGCGGGGGGCAGTACTTC
CASSQASGGQYF
>TRBJ1-2|-|-|TRBV5-6
TGTGCCAGCAGCTTTACGGAGGGGATCTATGGCTACACCTTC
CASSFTEGIYGYTF
>TRBJ1-1|-|-|TRBV6-5
TGTGCCAGCAGTACAGGAGACACTGAAGCTTTCTTT
CASSTGDTEAFF
>TRBJ2-2|TRBD2|-|TRBV9
TGTGCCAGCAGCGTAGGCGGGGGATACACCGGGGAGCTGTTTTTT
CASSVGGGYTGELFF
>TRBJ1-2|-|-|TRBV9
TGTGCCAGCAGCGTAGTAGCTGCTTGGGGCTACACCTTC
CASSVVAAWGYTF
>TRBJ1-5|-|-|TRBV27
TGTGCCAGCAGTCCTGGTGGACAGAGCAATCAGCCCCAGCATTTT
CASSPGGQSNQPQHF
>TRBJ2-7|TRBD1|-|TRBV5-4
TGTGCCAGCAGGTCGACAGGGATCAGTTCGGACGAGCAGTACTTC
CASRSTGISSDEQYF
>TRBJ1-1|-|-|TRBV13
TGTGCCAGCAGCCCGGCTCAGGACACTGAAGCTTTCTTT
CASSPAQDTEAFF
>TRBJ1-1|-|-|TRBV30
TGTGCCTGGAGGGACAGCTTGAACACTGAAGCTTTCTTT
CAWRDSLNTEAFF
>TRBJ2-7|TRBD1|-|TRBV19
TGTGCCAGTAGTCCTACGAGACAGGGCGACGAGCAGTACTTC
CASSPTRQGDEQYF
>TRBJ1-1|-|-|TRBV27
TGTGCCAGCAGTTTATTTATGAACACTGAAGCTTTCTTT
CASSLFMNTEAFF
>TRBJ2-2|-|-|TRBV4-3
TGCGCCAGCAGCCGGAAAGGACTCTCGAACACCGGGGAGCTGTTTTTT
CASSRKGLSNTGELFF
>TRBJ2-1|-|once|TRBV21-1
TGTGCCAGCATGAGGGGGTGTGAGCAGTTCTTC
CASMRGCEQFF
>TRBJ2-2|-|-|TRBV7-9
TGTGCCAGCAGCCCCAGGGGCCCGAACACCGGGGAGCTGTTTTTT
CASSPRGPNTGELFF
>TRBJ2-7|-|-|TRBV21-1
TGTGCCAGCCTAACTTTAGGGCCCCCAGCGGGAGTGCCCGAGCAGTACTTC
CASLTLGPPAGVPEQYF
>TRBJ2-5|TRBD1|-|TRBV4-1
TGCGCCAGCAGCCAAACGGCAGGGGGACAAGAGACCCAGTACTTC
CASSQTAGGQETQYF
>TRBJ1-5|-|-|TRBV27
TGTGCCAGCAGTTTACAGGGTCTAAGCAATCAGCCCCAGCATTTT
CASSLQGLSNQPQHF
>TRBJ1-3|-|few|TRBV9
TGTGCCAGCGGGCAGGGAAACACCATATATTTT
CASGQGNTIYF
>TRBJ1-2|-|few|TRBV6-5
TGTGCCAGCAGTTTACAAGGGGTTGGCTACACCTTC
CASSLQGVGYTF
>TRBJ2-3|TRBD2|-|TRBV5-4
TGTGCCAGCAGCTCGGGACTATTTACAGATACGCAGTATTTT
CASSSGLFTDTQYF
>TRBJ2-7|TRBD2|few|TRBV7-9
TGTGCCAGCAGCTTATCGGGGGGCTACGAGCAGTACTTC
CASSLSGGYEQYF
>TRBJ1-2|TRBD1|-|TRBV5-1
TGCGCCAGCAGCGCGCCAGACAGGGGCTATGGCTACACCTTC
CASSAPDRGYGYTF
>TRBJ1-1|-|-|TRBV28
TGTGCCAGCGCCCCGGGGATTCTGAACACTGAAGCTTTCTTT
CASAPGILNTEAFF
>TRBJ2-5|TRBD1|few|TRBV4-2
TGTGCCAGCAGCCAAGTCAGGGGGCCCAAGGAGACCCAGTACTTC
CASSQVRGPKETQYF